The following is a TCR beta chain sequence with its context. Its target is not known. These data belong to a study of PD-L1 blockade in urothelial cancer. About the study: Each blood sample yielded a median of roughly 150,000 T cells.

General study points: When pretreatment blood TCR clonality was below the median, it predicted better survival.

Germline V CDR1 and CDR2: MNHEY, SVGAGI. With 4 bases removed from V and 2 bases from J, the gap between germline ends came to 14 bases. The CDR3 runs to 15 residues. Produced via immunoSEQ multiplex PCR; TCRdb's table is partial and in-frame only. Here the sample spans tens of thousands of clones, over 75% being singletons. Time point given: pretreatment peripheral blood. The patients' disease, urothelial carcinoma, was locally advanced or metastatic. The clonotype comes from a man between 65 and 85 years old with urothelial cancer. The chain employs TRBV6-5 and TRBJ2-5, with a tentative D call TRBD2 (6 bases). The sequencing here drew on PBMCs, taken around atezolizumab (anti-PD-L1) treatment. In DNA form, the CDR3 reads TGTGCCAGCAGTTCCCTCGGGAGAAGTCAAGAGACCCAGTACTTC. Its translation: CASSSLGRSQETQYF.